The 12 T cell receptor beta chains given below trace back to one sample, sequenced in a study of blood T cells in healthy people across ages. Through a sample-barcoded 5' primer and a J-beta primer mix, a second PCR was run for about 6 to 12 cycles. TCRdb reprocessed the 5' RACE reads via MiXCR and lists one record per CDR3 protein. The sample lists 800,000 or so distinct CDR3 sequences; about 25% were seen once. These same records also appear under a second study, on T cells of mothers and their children.

The sample was blood. Receptors were obtained from a boy aged 5-17 years in good health.

J is TRBJ2-7 and V is TRBV2; D is uncertain. The CDR3 length is 12 residues. Trimming took 2 bases from V and 2 from J, leaving 4 bases between them. Germline V gene lookup returns CDR1 SNHLY and CDR2 FYNNEI. The DNA for the CDR3 is TGTGCCAGCAGTGAATGGACCTACGAGCAGTACTTC. It codes for CASSEWTYEQYF. The full variable domain, completed using reference TRBV2 and TRBJ2-7, is EPEVTQTPSHQVTQMGQEVILRCVPISNHLYFYWYRQILGQKVEFLVSFYNNEISEKSEIFDDQFSVERPDGSNFTLKIRSTKLEDSAMYFCASSEWTYEQYFGPGTRLTVT.

The chain recombines TRBV4-3 with TRBJ2-3, with D tentatively TRBD2 (7 bases). The length of the CDR3 is 16 residues. The V end was cut by 0 bases, the J end by 4 bases, with 14 bases between. The V gene's germline CDR1 is LGHNA and CDR2 YSLEER. Written as DNA, the CDR3 is TGCGCCAGCAGCCAAGATGGCGGGGGCGGACCAGATACGCAGTATTTT. As protein: CASSQDGGGGPDTQYF.

This clonotype has only a few counts. The conserved final phenylalanine or tryptophan is absent from the CDR3, which likely points to a read error. The V gene is TRBV4-3, the J gene TRBJ2-7, with D possibly being TRBD2 (5 bases). CDR3 length equals 14 residues. Germline CDR1 is LGHNA and CDR2 is YSLEER. V shed 1 base and J shed 3 bases, with 10 bases lying between them. Written as DNA, the CDR3 is TGCGCCAGCAGCCAAGCGACGGGGTTCTACGAGCAGTACCTC. Translated, it gives CASSQATGFYEQYL.

This clonotype was seen a few times. The chain is built from TRBV7-2 and TRBJ2-6; D perhaps matches TRBD1 (5 bases). This CDR3 is built from 15 residues. Germline CDR1 SGHTA, CDR2 FQGNSA. Trimming took off 6 bases at V and 4 bases at J, with 13 bases between the two ends. The CDR3 loop reads CASRTVSVGANVLTF. Written as DNA, the CDR3 is TGTGCCAGCAGGACAGTCAGTGTCGGGGCCAACGTCCTGACTTTC.

This clonotype was detected a few times. This rearrangement joins TRBV6-4 to TRBJ2-1; the match to TRBD2 covers 14 bases. The V segment lost 6 bases and the J segment 8 bases; nucleotides outside the gene matches: 6. There are 15 residues in the CDR3. CDR1 and CDR2 (germline): MRHNA, SNTAGT. In nucleotides, the CDR3 is TGTGCCAGCAGCCCCGGGACTAGCGGGAGCGATGAGCAGTTCTTC. Translated, it gives CASSPGTSGSDEQFF.

The chain couples TRBV7-2 to TRBJ2-1, with TRBD2 matching 9 bases. The CDR3 runs 16 residues. The trim removed 3 bases at V and 0 bases at J, leaving 3 bases unmatched. The germline V gene has CDR1 SGHTA and CDR2 FQGNSA. The CDR3 loop is CASSFAAGGSYNEQFF. DNA for the CDR3: TGTGCCAGCAGCTTTGCAGCGGGAGGCTCCTACAATGAGCAGTTCTTC. Full variable domain (outside the CDR3, taken from reference TRBV7-2 and TRBJ2-1): GAGVSQSPSNKVTEKGKDVELRCDPISGHTALYWYRQSLGQGLEFLIYFQGNSAPDKSGLPSDRFSAERTGGSVSTLTIQRTQQEDSAVYLCASSFAAGGSYNEQFFGPGTRLTVL.

This clonotype was seen only a few times. J is TRBJ2-7 and V is TRBV16; weak D call: TRBD1 (6 bases). Trimming removed 2 bases from V and 0 bases from J, with 17 bases in between. The CDR3 is 17 amino acids. Germline V gene sequence: CDR1 KGHSY, CDR2 FQNENV. Here the CDR3 DNA reads TGTGCCAGCAGCCAAAGGTTTGGCAGGGGAAGCTCCTACGAGCAGTACTTC. This sequence encodes CASSQRFGRGSSYEQYF.

V and J are TRBV4-3 and TRBJ2-7, with D possibly matching TRBD1 (6 bases). Germline V gene sequence: CDR1 LGHNA, CDR2 YSLEER. V lost 3 bases to trimming and J lost 4 bases, with 16 bases between them. The CDR3 sequence is 15 residues long. The CDR3 DNA reads as TGCGCCAGCAGCCATGGCCTGGGGGCGGTGTACGAGCAGTACTTC. This sequence encodes CASSHGLGAVYEQYF.

CDR3 bases: TGTGCCAGCAGTTTGACAACCTATCAGGGGGGCTACACCTTC. Translation: CASSLTTYQGGYTF. This chain joins TRBV12-3 or TRBV12-4 and TRBJ1-2; possibly TRBD1 for D (6 bases). The V end lost 3 bases, the J end lost 8 bases, and 16 bases lay between the germline ends. The CDR3 has 14 residues.

This clonotype was seen only a few times. The gene calls are TRBV5-1 and TRBJ2-3, with 9 bases identical to TRBD2. Germline loops: CDR1 SGHRS, CDR2 YFSETQ. V was pared by 4 bases and J by 5 bases, with 5 bases of the junction left unmatched. The CDR3 spans 14 residues. CDR3 sequence reads: CASSVRAGGDTQYF. The CDR3 DNA sequence: TGCGCCAGCAGCGTACGAGCGGGAGGAGATACGCAGTATTTT. The complete variable domain, with remaining parts taken from reference TRBV5-1 and TRBJ2-3, reads KAGVTQTPRYLIKTRGQQVTLSCSPISGHRSVSWYQQTPGQGLQFLFEYFSETQRNKGNFPGRFSGRQFSNSRSEMNVSTLELGDSALYLCASSVRAGGDTQYFGPGTRLTVL.

The chain employs TRBV5-1 and TRBJ1-2; D is perhaps TRBD1 (6 bases). Germline V gene lookup returns CDR1 SGHRS and CDR2 YFSETQ. V lost 4 bases and J 0 bases, leaving 13 bases between the germline ends. The CDR3 consists of 15 residues. DNA for the CDR3: TGCGCCAGCAGCCCACGGACAGAGACTAACTATGGCTACACCTTC. Encoded protein: CASSPRTETNYGYTF.

The rearrangement links TRBV29-1 to TRBJ1-1; a possible D gene is TRBD1 (5 bases). Germline CDR1 is SQVTM and CDR2 is ANQGSEA. There are 17 residues in the CDR3. Trimming took 1 base from V and 6 from J, leaving 24 bases between them. This CDR3 reads CSVEASGGWGPLSEAFF. The CDR3 DNA is TGCAGCGTTGAAGCGTCCGGGGGATGGGGTCCATTATCTGAAGCTTTCTTT.